The 2 T cell receptor beta chains in this list originate from one sample, sequenced in a study of post-analysis software for immune sequencing data. Study-wide results and limits: Included in a set of about 5 TRBV segments more frequent in patients than controls were TRBV5-6, TRBV5-1 and TRBV20-1.

No antigen has been assigned to these receptors. Unique-molecular-identifier-tagged TCR beta cDNA libraries were used. Each CDR3 protein is one row after TCRdb ran MiXCR on the PCR reads. The sample records 550,000 to 700,000 distinct CDR3 sequences, about 44% being singletons. The sample comprised blood. The receptor source for this set is a girl aged 10 to 17 with multiple sclerosis.

CDR3: CASSQPGKIVHNEQFF. The CDR3 region has the DNA TGCGCCAGCAGCCAACCCGGGAAAATCGTTCACAATGAGCAGTTCTTC. The genes are TRBV4-1 and TRBJ2-1, with D perhaps TRBD2 (5 bases). CDR3 length: 16 amino acids. V shed 2 bases and J shed 5 bases, with 16 bases lying between them. Germline CDR1 MGHRA, CDR2 YSYEKL.

J is TRBJ2-7 and V is TRBV28; D is perhaps TRBD2 (6 bases). This CDR3 region has 16 residues. V shed 6 bases and J shed 3 bases, with 21 bases lying between them. Germline-derived CDR1 and CDR2 are MDHEN and SYDVKM. CDR3 protein: CASSPRAGLRGYEQYF. The CDR3 DNA is TGTGCCAGCAGCCCTCGGGCGGGGCTAAGGGGCTACGAGCAGTACTTC.